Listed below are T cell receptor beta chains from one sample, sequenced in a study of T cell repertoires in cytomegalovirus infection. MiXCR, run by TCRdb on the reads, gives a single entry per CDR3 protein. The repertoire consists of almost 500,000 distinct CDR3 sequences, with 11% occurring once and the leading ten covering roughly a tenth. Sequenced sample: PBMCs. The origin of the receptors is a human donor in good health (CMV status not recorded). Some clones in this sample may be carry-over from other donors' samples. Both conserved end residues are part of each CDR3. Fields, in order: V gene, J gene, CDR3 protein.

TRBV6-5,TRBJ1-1,CASSYSGARNTEAFF
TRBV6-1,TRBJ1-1,CASKLGQSTEAFF
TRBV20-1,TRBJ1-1,CSAGAYREGTEAFF
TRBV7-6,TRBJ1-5,CASSLTVNQPQHF
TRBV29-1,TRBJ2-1,CSVGGEVAVYNEQFF
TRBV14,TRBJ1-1,CASSRQGVTEAFF
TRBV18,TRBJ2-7,CASGAALGTYEQYF
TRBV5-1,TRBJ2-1,CASSPSGLTRNEQFF
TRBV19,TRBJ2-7,CASRSGTARQYF
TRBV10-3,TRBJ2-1,CAISWTSEYNEQFF
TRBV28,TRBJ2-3,CASLPRDPFSDTQYF
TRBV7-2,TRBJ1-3,CASSFGQLSGNTIYF
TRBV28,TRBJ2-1,CASSVSGGTRNEQFF
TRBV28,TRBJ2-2,CASSLSSGSGTGELFF
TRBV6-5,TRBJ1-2,CAGGGPDGYTF
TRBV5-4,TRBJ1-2,CASSLGQGTYYGYTF
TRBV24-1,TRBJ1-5,CATSDRTRLNQPQHF
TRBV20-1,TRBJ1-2,CSARETQGNGYTF
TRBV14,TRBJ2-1,CASSQEGRGFLFF
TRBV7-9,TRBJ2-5,CASSLGGGGEETQYF
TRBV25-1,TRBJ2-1,CASSEPSRPYNEQFF
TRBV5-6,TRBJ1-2,CASSLPGGYYGYTF
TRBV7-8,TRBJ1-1,CASSLVGRQPLGKTEAFF
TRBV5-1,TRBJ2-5,CASSVPTGSEETQYF
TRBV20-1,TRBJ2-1,CSARETSGSSPYNEQFF
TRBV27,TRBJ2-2,CASTAYPTPNTGELFF
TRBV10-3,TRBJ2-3,CAISEGEGKYF
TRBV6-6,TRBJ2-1,CASSTGTDSSKFF
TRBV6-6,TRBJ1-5,CASSYSSGNQPQHF
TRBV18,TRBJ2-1,CASSRGLAGGWDEQFF
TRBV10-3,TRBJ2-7,CAIRLAGGYEQYF
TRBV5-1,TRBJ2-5,CASSSINYIQAGGFLETQYF
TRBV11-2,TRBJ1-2,CASSQTGPYGYTF
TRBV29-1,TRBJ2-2,CSGRQGNTGELFF
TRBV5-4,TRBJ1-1,CASWRAGETEAFF
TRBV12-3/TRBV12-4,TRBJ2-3,CASSLVLITDTQYF
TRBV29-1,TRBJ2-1,CSSRAGQGIYNEQFF
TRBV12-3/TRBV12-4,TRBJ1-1,CASSLQGIEAFF
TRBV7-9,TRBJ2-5,CASSFPLQGYEETQYF
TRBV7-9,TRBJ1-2,CASSLDPAYDYTF
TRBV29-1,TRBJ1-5,CSVVGDSNQPQHF
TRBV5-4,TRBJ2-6,CASSLGGGASGANVLTF
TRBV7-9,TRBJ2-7,CASSSTQLAGVHEQYF